The clone carrying this T cell receptor beta chain showed up just once. V lost 7 bases to trimming and J lost 8 bases; unmatched junction nucleotides: 9. Germline assignment: CDR1 SGDLS and CDR2 YYNGEE. The CDR3 sequence is 14 residues long. The data originate from a study of blood T cell repertoires in COVID-19. Whole-study context: There were acute and convalescent COVID-19 samples, and they came from the United States, Italy and Spain. Sample material is recorded as cDNA or gDNA derived from T cells, B-cell-depleted T cells, or PBMCs.

One Seattle source followed patients from active infection through their disease course. In the study's own analysis: Researchers report that nucleated cell counts were estimated from reference gene primer amplification. Profiling relied on immunoSEQ multiplex PCR, and the TCRdb table lists in-frame clones only, not all of them. V and J calls and clone size are given by that table; D and trimming were obtained from the DNA. The profile shows about 300,000 clones, over 80% of them singletons. The chain uses TRBV9 and TRBJ1-2, with TRBD1 matching 12 bases. This TCR came from a woman between 50 and 59 years old with COVID-19, enrolled during active disease. The sample consisted of peripheral blood. Here the CDR3 reads CASALGTGGFGYTF. The DNA for the CDR3 is TGTGCCAGCGCCCTCGGGACAGGGGGCTTCGGCTACACCTTC.